Listed here are 22 T cell receptor beta chains from one sample, sequenced in a study of CD8 T cells in ankylosing spondylitis. TCRdb used MiXCR to reprocess the 5' RACE reads, holding one entry per CDR3 protein. The sample has about 39,000 distinct CDR3 sequences; less than 4% are singletons. Sample: blood, either unsorted or a sorted T cell fraction (not recorded which). These receptor sequences come from a male donor with ankylosing spondylitis or in good health (not recorded which).

This clonotype was seen ten or more times. The chain recombines TRBV9 with TRBJ2-5; the D gene is possibly TRBD1 (5 bases). The CDR3 runs 14 residues. V dropped 0 bases and J dropped 5 bases, with 11 bases sitting between them. Looked up from germline, CDR1 is SGDLS and CDR2 is YYNGEE. This CDR3 reads CASSVGMGRETQYF. The CDR3 DNA reads TGTGCCAGCAGCGTAGGAATGGGGCGTGAGACCCAGTACTTC.

This clonotype appeared many times. The chain has TRBV5-4 and TRBJ2-7; the D gene is possibly TRBD1 (6 bases). Germline CDR1 reads SGHNT; CDR2 reads YYREEE (reference sequence). The V end was cut by 6 bases, the J end by 3 bases, with 22 bases between. This CDR3 has 16 residues. CDR3 residues: CASTAPDRQLGYEQYV. Here the CDR3 DNA reads TGTGCCAGCACTGCACCGGACAGACAGTTGGGCTACGAGCAGTACGTC.

This clonotype has ten or more counts. The V call is TRBV9, the J call TRBJ2-5, with D tentatively TRBD2 (6 bases). CDR3 size: 15 residues. V lost 3 bases to trimming and J lost 4 bases, with 16 bases between them. The germline V gene has CDR1 SGDLS and CDR2 YYNGEE. CDR3 DNA: TGTGCCAGCAGCGGCGCCGGGAGTGGGAGAGAGACCCAGTACTTC. The encoded protein is CASSGAGSGRETQYF.

There are many counts of this clonotype. The chain has TRBV9 and TRBJ2-4; D perhaps matches TRBD1 (6 bases). The V gene's germline CDR1 is SGDLS and CDR2 YYNGEE. This CDR3 contains 15 residues. V shed 0 bases and J shed 6 bases, with 13 bases lying between them. In nucleotides, the CDR3 is TGTGCCAGCAGCGTAGGGACAGCCGGTGGAAACATTCAGTACTTC. Protein: CASSVGTAGGNIQYF.

This clonotype was observed many times. This rearrangement joins TRBV9 to TRBJ2-5, with D perhaps matching TRBD2 (5 bases). The CDR3 runs to 17 residues. V was clipped by 0 bases and J by 7 bases, with 22 bases between them. Germline lookup yields CDR1 SGDLS and CDR2 YYNGEE. Here the CDR3 reads CASSVDTVEGIRGTQYF. CDR3 nucleotide sequence: TGTGCCAGCAGCGTAGATACGGTTGAAGGGATCCGGGGGACCCAGTACTTC.

The table lists this clonotype with many counts. The chain couples TRBV9 to TRBJ2-1; perhaps TRBD1 as D (6 bases). The CDR3 has 15 amino acids. Germline loops: CDR1 SGDLS, CDR2 YYNGEE. Deletions cut 0 bases from V and 2 bases from J, with 9 bases between. CDR3 residues: CASSVAGVAYNEQFF. DNA of the CDR3: TGTGCCAGCAGCGTAGCAGGGGTGGCCTACAATGAGCAGTTCTTC.

This clonotype showed up many times. V and J are TRBV9 and TRBJ2-3; D tentatively reads TRBD1 or TRBD2 (6 bases each). The CDR3 is 16 residues long. Germline values: CDR1 SGDLS, CDR2 YYNGEE. The V end lost 2 bases, the J end lost 6 bases, and 19 bases lay between the germline ends. The CDR3 DNA reads TGTGCCAGCAGCGTCGCCGGGGGCGGTCAGAGGGATACGCAGTATTTT. Encoded protein: CASSVAGGGQRDTQYF.

This clonotype was found many times. The rearrangement joins TRBV9 to TRBJ2-1, with TRBD2 identical over 8 bases. The CDR3 is 15 residues long. Trimming took 0 bases from V and 4 from J; bases not matched to a gene: 3. Germline V CDR1 and CDR2: SGDLS, YYNGEE. The CDR3 DNA sequence: TGTGCCAGCAGCGTAGAACTAGCGGCGTACAATGAGCAGTTCTTC. Translated: CASSVELAAYNEQFF.

This clonotype was found many times. This chain uses TRBV9 with TRBJ2-1; D not certain. The length of the CDR3 is 15 residues. The germline V and J ends were trimmed by 4 bases and 5 bases, with 16 bases remaining between them. Germline V gene sequence: CDR1 SGDLS, CDR2 YYNGEE. CDR3 sequence: CASSPEAPFDNEQFF. In nucleotides, the CDR3 is TGTGCCAGCAGCCCCGAGGCTCCTTTCGACAATGAGCAGTTCTTC.

This clonotype was seen many times. CDR3 protein: CASSVARVPGTGEETQYF. CDR3 sequence (DNA): TGTGCCAGCAGCGTAGCTAGAGTACCCGGGACAGGAGAAGAGACCCAGTACTTC. The chain carries TRBV9 and TRBJ2-5, with 8 bases identical to TRBD1. V lost 0 bases, J lost 3 bases, and 13 bases stayed unmatched. The CDR3 totals 18 residues. The germline V gene has CDR1 SGDLS and CDR2 YYNGEE.

This clonotype was seen many times. The chain employs TRBV9 and TRBJ2-1; 8 bases are shared with TRBD2. The V gene end was trimmed by 4 bases and the J gene end by 0 bases; junction bases not matched to a gene: 6. The germline gives CDR1 SGDLS, CDR2 YYNGEE. The CDR3 loop spans 16 amino acids. The CDR3 coding sequence is TGTGCCAGCAGCACCGCAAGCGGGAGCTCCTACAATGAGCAGTTCTTC. The encoded protein is CASSTASGSSYNEQFF.

The sample holds many counts of this clonotype. The chain combines TRBV9 with TRBJ2-3; 11 positions match TRBD2. Germline CDR1 reads SGDLS; CDR2 reads YYNGEE. The J segment lost 1 base and the V segment lost 1 base, leaving 8 bases of the junction unmatched. This CDR3 contains 18 residues. CDR3 amino acids: CASSVLAGGGYRTDTQYF. CDR3 nucleotide sequence: TGTGCCAGCAGCGTACTAGCGGGGGGCGGGTACCGCACAGATACGCAGTATTTT.

This clonotype was observed many times. The chain joins TRBV9 to TRBJ2-3, with TRBD2 as a possible D gene (5 bases). The CDR3 contains 12 residues. Per the germline V gene, CDR1 is SGDLS and CDR2 is YYNGEE. Trimming took off 4 bases at V and 9 bases at J, with 12 bases between the two ends. Here the CDR3 DNA reads TGTGCCAGCAGCACCCCGCCGGGGACGCAGTATTTT. This translates into CASSTPPGTQYF.

Ten or more counts support this clonotype. The chain carries TRBV9 and TRBJ2-1, with 14 nucleotides matching TRBD2. CDR3 length equals 20 residues. Germline V gene sequence: CDR1 SGDLS, CDR2 YYNGEE. V dropped 4 bases and J dropped 5; count of bases not matched to a gene: 17. The CDR3 coding sequence is TGTGCCAGCAGCTTAGGACTAGCGGGGGGCACAAATTCTCCTAACAATGAGCAGTTCTTC. Translating it yields CASSLGLAGGTNSPNNEQFF.

This clonotype has ten or more counts. This chain links TRBV9 with TRBJ2-2, with 7 bases matching TRBD1. This CDR3 is 14 amino acids long. Germline loops: CDR1 SGDLS, CDR2 YYNGEE. The trim removed 3 bases at V and 13 bases at J, leaving 12 bases unmatched. Here the CDR3 DNA reads TGTGCCAGCAGCGCCAGGGACAGTTCGGTTCGGCTGTTTTTT. Protein sequence: CASSARDSSVRLFF.

This clonotype was seen ten or more times. The chain uses TRBV9 and TRBJ2-3; TRBD1 matches 7 bases. V lost 0 bases and J lost 2; bases outside the gene matches: 6. The CDR3 runs to 16 residues. Germline CDR1 and CDR2: SGDLS and YYNGEE. The CDR3 reads CASSVDRDSLTDTQYF. CDR3 coding DNA: TGTGCCAGCAGCGTAGACCGGGACAGTCTCACAGATACGCAGTATTTT.

The table lists this clonotype with many counts. The V gene is TRBV9, the J gene TRBJ2-3, with 10 bases aligning to TRBD1. The CDR3 loop spans 15 amino acids. From germline, CDR1 is SGDLS and CDR2 YYNGEE. Trimming took 7 bases from V and 5 from J; bases not matched to a gene: 10. This CDR3 reads CASSRGDRGRDTQYF. As DNA, the CDR3 is TGTGCCAGCTCTAGGGGGGACAGGGGTCGAGATACGCAGTATTTT.

The chain is built from TRBV9 and TRBJ1-1; 7 nucleotides line up with TRBD1. Germline assignment: CDR1 SGDLS and CDR2 YYNGEE. The CDR3 length is 12 residues. After removal of 0 bases from V and 9 bases from J, the junction contained 2 bases not matched to a gene. CDR3 in amino acids: CASSVEQGKAFF. The CDR3 DNA reads as TGTGCCAGCAGCGTAGAACAGGGGAAAGCTTTCTTT. Full variable domain (outside the CDR3, taken from reference TRBV9 and TRBJ1-1): DSGVTQTPKHLITATGQRVTLRCSPRSGDLSVYWYQQSLDQGLQFLIQYYNGEERAKGNILERFSAQQFPDLHSELNLSSLELGDSALYFCASSVEQGKAFFGQGTRLTVV.

This clonotype has ten or more counts. This chain uses TRBV9 with TRBJ2-1; 7 bases align to TRBD1. The CDR3 extends over 14 amino acids. V trimming: 3 bases; J trimming: 6 bases; junction bases outside the gene matches: 6. Germline values: CDR1 SGDLS, CDR2 YYNGEE. CDR3 in amino acids: CASSETRQGNEQFF. As DNA, the CDR3 is TGTGCCAGCAGCGAAACTCGACAGGGCAATGAGCAGTTCTTC.

This clonotype was counted many times. CDR3 loop: CASSASVPGSSGRAGLNEQFF. The CDR3 DNA follows: TGTGCCAGCAGCGCCTCGGTCCCCGGGTCTAGCGGGAGGGCCGGGCTCAATGAGCAGTTCTTC. The gene calls are TRBV21-1 and TRBJ2-1; TRBD2, the table's D call, was not compared with the DNA. TRBV21-1 is labeled a pseudogene. The CDR3 is made up of 21 amino acids.

This clonotype was picked up many times. Here the CDR3 reads CASSAVAGGGKDTQYF. As DNA, the CDR3 is TGTGCCAGCAGCGCCGTAGCGGGAGGCGGTAAAGATACGCAGTATTTT. The chain joins TRBV9 to TRBJ2-3; 10 bases align to TRBD2. Looked up from germline, CDR1 is SGDLS and CDR2 is YYNGEE. V gave up 3 bases and J gave up 5 bases; unmatched junction bases: 9. There are 16 residues in the CDR3.

There are many counts of this clonotype. The chain links TRBV9 to TRBJ2-1; unclear D gene. Trimming removed 4 bases at V and 9 bases at J, with 11 bases between. The CDR3 totals 12 residues. Per germline, CDR1 SGDLS and CDR2 YYNGEE. This chain's CDR3 is CASSLGLGEQFF. For the CDR3, the DNA is TGTGCCAGCAGCCTCGGGCTGGGTGAGCAGTTCTTC.